Following are 10 T cell receptor beta chains from one sample sequenced in a study of T cells expressing NK-cell markers. For each CDR3 protein, TCRdb gives one entry from its re-call of the 5' RACE reads, without DNA. In total, the table holds more than 120,000 distinct CDR3 sequences. The sequenced material came from blood T cells: a sorted CD56 or NKG2C T cell subset, CD4+ or CD8+ T cells, or bulk PBMC T cells (not recorded which). Source of these receptors: a man aged 18 to 30 in good health.

This sequence joins TRBV28 and TRBJ2-7; the TCRdb D gene call, TRBD2, has no DNA to confirm it. The germline V gene has CDR1 MDHEN and CDR2 SYDVKM. The CDR3 sequence is 14 residues long. CDR3 amino acids: CASSLNTGGGEQYF.

The chain is built from TRBV2 and TRBJ2-1; TCRdb lists TRBD2, though no DNA is available to test this call. Per the germline V gene, CDR1 is SNHLY and CDR2 is FYNNEI. CDR3 length equals 14 residues. CDR3 protein: CASGLADSYNEQFF. Complete variable domain (other parts from reference TRBV2 and TRBJ2-1): EPEVTQTPSHQVTQMGQEVILRCVPISNHLYFYWYRQILGQKVEFLVSFYNNEISEKSEIFDDQFSVERPDGSNFTLKIRSTKLEDSAMYFCASGLADSYNEQFFGPGTRLTVL.

The chain combines TRBV27 with TRBJ2-7. Germline CDR1 MNHEY, CDR2 SMNVEV (reference sequence). The CDR3 sequence is 14 residues long. CDR3 in amino acids: CASSYQGISYEQYF.

The chain links TRBV7-2 to TRBJ2-5; as DNA is missing, the TRBD1 call by TCRdb cannot be tested. Germline V lookup: CDR1 SGHTA, CDR2 FQGNSA. CDR3 size: 18 residues. CDR3 region: CASSFPNPGTGAAETQYF.

The rearrangement links TRBV19 to TRBJ1-1; TCRdb designates TRBD1, a call that cannot be tested without DNA. Germline V gene data show CDR1 as LNHDA and CDR2 as SQIVND (reference sequence). This CDR3 spans 14 amino acids. Here the CDR3 reads CASTTLGGSTEAFF.

V and J are TRBV7-9 and TRBJ2-1; the D gene TCRdb calls, TRBD2, cannot be checked with no DNA. CDR1 is SEHNR, CDR2 FQNEAQ, per germline (reference sequence). The CDR3 totals 15 residues. The CDR3 loop is CASSPTLTSPDEQFF. The variable domain in full, completed from reference TRBV7-9 and TRBJ2-1, reads DTGVSQNPRHKITKRGQNVTFRCDPISEHNRLYWYRQTLGQGPEFLTYFQNEAQLEKSRLLSDRFSAERPKGSFSTLEIQRTEQGDSAMYLCASSPTLTSPDEQFFGPGTRLTVL.

The V gene is TRBV11-2, the J gene TRBJ1-2; TCRdb names TRBD1, which stays unverified in the absence of DNA. The length of the CDR3 is 15 residues. CDR1 and CDR2 from the germline V gene are SGHAT and FQNNGV. The CDR3 spells CASSFGPDTIYGYTF.

This chain uses TRBV7-8 with TRBJ2-5; absent DNA, TCRdb's TRBD2 call cannot be checked. The CDR3 is 16 amino acids. Germline CDR1 is SGHVS and CDR2 is FQNEAQ. The CDR3 region is CASSLVVTSSQETQYF.

The chain links TRBV15 to TRBJ2-1; TCRdb's D gene call, TRBD1, goes unchecked for lack of DNA. The CDR3 extends over 13 amino acids. Germline CDR1 is LNHNV and CDR2 is YYDKDF (reference sequence). This chain's CDR3 is CATSSNRVNEQFF.

This chain joins TRBV7-9 and TRBJ2-5; TCRdb lists TRBD1, though no DNA is available to test this call. Germline V gene lookup returns CDR1 SEHNR and CDR2 FQNEAQ (reference sequence). CDR3 length: 16 residues. The CDR3 protein is CASSRGDRGREETQYF.